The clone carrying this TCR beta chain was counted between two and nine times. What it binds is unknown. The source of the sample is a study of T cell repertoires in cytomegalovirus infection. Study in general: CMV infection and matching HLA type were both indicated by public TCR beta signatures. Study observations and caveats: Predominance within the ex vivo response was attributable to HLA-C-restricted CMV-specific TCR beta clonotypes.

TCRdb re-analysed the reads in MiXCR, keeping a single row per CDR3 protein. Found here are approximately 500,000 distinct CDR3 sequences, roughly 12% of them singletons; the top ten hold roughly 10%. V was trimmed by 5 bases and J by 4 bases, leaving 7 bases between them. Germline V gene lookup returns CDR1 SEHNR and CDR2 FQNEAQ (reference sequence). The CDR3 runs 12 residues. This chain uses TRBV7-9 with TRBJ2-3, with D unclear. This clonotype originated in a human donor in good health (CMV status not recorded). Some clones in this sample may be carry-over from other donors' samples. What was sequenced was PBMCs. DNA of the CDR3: TGTGCCAGCAGCCCGACGGCAGATACGCAGTATTTT. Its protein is CASSPTADTQYF.